The 25 T cell receptor beta chains reported below all come from one sample, sequenced in a study of blood T cell repertoires in COVID-19. Assay: immunoSEQ multiplex PCR; the TCRdb copy retains only in-frame clones and omits some. Among 180,000 or so clones listed, around 86% were seen once. Sequenced input: peripheral blood. The source is a man in his 70s with acute or convalescent COVID-19.

The rearrangement uses TRBV5-8 and TRBJ2-7, with 11 bases that match TRBD2. The V gene end was trimmed by 5 bases and the J gene end by 6 bases; junction bases not matched to a gene: 10. CDR1 and CDR2 from the germline V gene are SGHTS and YDEGEE. This CDR3 has 15 residues. The CDR3 reads CASRLAGGPFPEQYF. The CDR3 DNA sequence: TGTGCCAGCAGATTAGCGGGAGGGCCATTTCCCGAGCAGTACTTC.

The chain recombines TRBV27 with TRBJ1-1; D uncertain. From germline, CDR1 is MNHEY and CDR2 SMNVEV (reference sequence). The CDR3 has 16 amino acids. V lost 3 bases and J 1 base, leaving 15 bases between the germline ends. CDR3 residues: CASSFGPPGWNTEAFF. The DNA of the CDR3 is TGTGCCAGCAGTTTTGGCCCCCCGGGGTGGAACACTGAAGCTTTCTTT.

CDR3 sequence: CASTLEGQSVHEQFF. CDR3 in DNA: TGTGCCAGCACCCTGGAGGGTCAATCGGTCCATGAGCAGTTCTTC. This chain connects TRBV4-2 to TRBJ2-1; possibly TRBD2 for D (6 bases). The CDR3 length is 15 residues. Germline loops: CDR1 LGHNA, CDR2 YNFKEQ. The ends were cut back, 7 bases at V and 8 bases at J, with 21 bases in the middle.

The chain has TRBV5-6 and TRBJ2-2, with 11 bases fitting TRBD1. Germline V gives CDR1 SGHDT, CDR2 YYEEEE. The ends lost 3 bases at V and 5 bases at J; junction bases unmatched: 9. The CDR3 loop spans 17 amino acids. The CDR3 DNA sequence: TGTGCCAGCAGCTCCCTAGGACAGGGGGCGCGTACCGGGGAGCTGTTTTTT. It translates to CASSSLGQGARTGELFF.

V usage is TRBV30 and J usage is TRBJ1-6, with D possibly matching TRBD1 (5 bases). The germline V and J ends were trimmed by 0 bases and 7 bases, with 10 bases remaining between them. Germline V gene sequence: CDR1 GTSNPN, CDR2 SVGIG (reference sequence). The CDR3 has 14 amino acids. The CDR3 spells CAWSVLSGNSPLHF. The CDR3 nucleotides read TGTGCCTGGAGTGTACTCTCAGGGAATTCACCCCTCCACTTT.

The J gene is TRBJ2-7, the V gene TRBV27, with 7 bases matching TRBD1. The CDR3 runs to 13 residues. Germline CDR1 is MNHEY and CDR2 is SMNVEV (reference sequence). The trim removed 2 bases at V and 3 bases at J, leaving 1 base unmatched. CDR3 DNA sequence: TGTGCCAGCAGTTTAAGGGACAGCTACGAGCAGTACTTC. Encoded protein: CASSLRDSYEQYF.

The CDR3 sequence: CASSVLGTGFYEQYF. The CDR3 DNA reads TGTGCCAGCAGCGTTCTCGGGACAGGGTTCTACGAGCAGTACTTC. This chain links TRBV9 with TRBJ2-7; TRBD1 matches 9 bases. The V gene end was trimmed by 2 bases and the J gene end by 3 bases; junction bases not matched to a gene: 6. Germline assignment: CDR1 SGDLS and CDR2 YYNGEE. This CDR3 is built from 15 residues.

The V and J genes are TRBV4-3 and TRBJ1-5; D ambiguous. The V and J ends lost 0 bases and 1 base respectively, with 7 bases between them. CDR3 length: 15 residues. Germline values: CDR1 LGHNA, CDR2 YSLEER. CDR3 sequence (DNA): TGCGCCAGCAGCCAAGAGAACTTGAGCAATCAGCCCCAGCATTTT. Its protein product is CASSQENLSNQPQHF.

This clone was seen only once. The rearrangement joins TRBV6-5 to TRBJ2-7, with 7 bases aligning to TRBD2. The J segment lost 6 bases and the V segment lost 2 bases, leaving 7 bases of the junction unmatched. The CDR3 length is 14 residues. From germline, CDR1 is MNHEY and CDR2 SVGAGI. CDR3 sequence (DNA): TGTGCCAGCAGTTACGCCAGCGGGGTCGGCGAGCAGTACTTC. Its translation is CASSYASGVGEQYF.

The chain recombines TRBV4-1 with TRBJ1-5; TRBD1 agrees at 7 bases. The CDR3 loop spans 17 amino acids. Germline V gene lookup returns CDR1 MGHRA and CDR2 YSYEKL. The trim removed 2 bases at V and 0 bases at J, leaving 7 bases unmatched. The CDR3 DNA is TGCGCCAGCAGCCAATACGTACAGGGGATTAGCAATCAGCCCCAGCATTTT. Translation gives CASSQYVQGISNQPQHF.

The sample holds one count of this clone. The V gene is TRBV27, the J gene TRBJ2-1, with D perhaps TRBD1 (7 bases). Germline CDR1 is MNHEY and CDR2 is SMNVEV (reference sequence). V lost 6 bases and J lost 6, with 24 bases in between. The CDR3 is 17 amino acids. CDR3: CASRQTQGLGGINEQFF. CDR3 sequence (DNA): TGTGCCAGCAGACAAACACAGGGGTTAGGGGGGATCAATGAGCAGTTCTTC.

The chain uses TRBV7-8 and TRBJ2-1; 10 bases line up with TRBD2. The V gene's germline CDR1 is SGHVS and CDR2 FQNEAQ. The junction had 8 bases not matched to a gene; V was cut back by 3 bases and J by 0 bases. The CDR3 spans 18 residues. As DNA, the CDR3 is TGTGCCAGCAGCTTGCCTAGGACTAGCGGTAGCTCCTACAATGAGCAGTTCTTC. This encodes CASSLPRTSGSSYNEQFF.

This rearrangement joins TRBV11-2 to TRBJ2-3, with D possibly matching TRBD2 (5 bases). Between the trimmed V and J ends, which lost 1 base and 6 bases, there was a span of 8 bases. The CDR3 sequence is 13 residues long. The V gene's germline CDR1 is SGHAT and CDR2 FQNNGV. The CDR3 region is CASSLVRGDTQYF. CDR3 in DNA: TGTGCCAGCAGCTTAGTTCGAGGGGATACGCAGTATTTT.

The V gene is TRBV11-2, the J gene TRBJ1-6; TRBD1 aligns across 10 bases. V lost 6 bases to trimming and J lost 6 bases; unmatched junction nucleotides: 5. The CDR3 has 15 amino acids. CDR1 SGHAT and CDR2 FQNNGV come from the germline V gene. CDR3 loop: CASSWGDRGNSPLHF. CDR3 coding DNA: TGTGCCAGCAGTTGGGGGGACAGGGGTAATTCACCCCTCCACTTT.

For the CDR3, the DNA is TGCGCCAGCAGCCAAGTGGACGGGACAGTGCTTGAGCCCCAGCATTTT. Amino acids: CASSQVDGTVLEPQHF. V is TRBV4-3 and J is TRBJ1-5; 7 positions agree with TRBD1. Germline CDR1 is LGHNA and CDR2 is YSLEER. The ends lost 1 base at V and 8 bases at J; junction bases unmatched: 11. The CDR3 is 16 amino acids.

V gene TRBV5-1 combines with J gene TRBJ2-1; D is unclear. There are 12 residues in the CDR3. V dropped 0 bases and J dropped 8 bases, with 6 bases sitting between them. Germline CDR1 is SGHRS and CDR2 is YFSETQ. The CDR3 DNA follows: TGCGCCAGCAGCTTGGGAGGCGATGAGCAGTTCTTC. This sequence encodes CASSLGGDEQFF.

This clone has only one observation. The rearrangement joins TRBV7-3 to TRBJ2-3; TRBD1 is a possible D gene (5 bases). The CDR3 has 13 amino acids. Trimming took off 4 bases at V and 6 bases at J, with 11 bases between the two ends. The germline gives CDR1 SGHTA, CDR2 FQGTGA. The CDR3 nucleotides read TGTGCCAGCAGCTCCCAGGGTTGGGATACGCAGTATTTT. This sequence encodes CASSSQGWDTQYF.

The V and J genes are TRBV19 and TRBJ2-2, with a possible D match to TRBD1 (5 bases). V lost 3 bases and J lost 0, with 8 bases in between. The germline V gene has CDR1 LNHDA and CDR2 SQIVND (reference sequence). The CDR3 spans 15 residues. CDR3 residues: CASSIARANTGELFF. The CDR3, as DNA: TGTGCCAGTAGTATTGCCAGGGCGAACACCGGGGAGCTGTTTTTT.

The rearrangement joins TRBV6-5 to TRBJ1-5, with D uncertain. The germline gives CDR1 MNHEY, CDR2 SVGAGI. The CDR3 totals 14 residues. The V and J ends lost 0 bases and 5 bases respectively, with 8 bases between them. Here the CDR3 DNA reads TGTGCCAGCAGTTACTCGAGGAGGCATCAGCCCCAGCATTTT. Translating gives CASSYSRRHQPQHF.

The chain recombines TRBV7-9 with TRBJ2-5, with 10 positions matching TRBD1. The ends lost 3 bases at V and 5 bases at J; junction bases unmatched: 6. The CDR3 has 15 residues. CDR1 is SEHNR and CDR2 is FQNEAQ in the germline V gene (reference sequence). CDR3 sequence reads: CASSFDRGRGETQYF. In nucleotides, the CDR3 is TGTGCCAGCAGCTTCGACAGGGGGCGCGGTGAGACCCAGTACTTC.

The rearrangement joins TRBV5-6 to TRBJ1-2; 9 nucleotides agree with TRBD1. Trimming took 4 bases from V and 4 from J; bases not matched to a gene: 2. Germline V gives CDR1 SGHDT, CDR2 YYEEEE. The length of the CDR3 is 13 residues. The CDR3, as DNA: TGTGCCAGCAGCCAGGGACAGGGCTATGGCTACACCTTC. It yields the protein CASSQGQGYGYTF.

The V call is TRBV7-9, the J call TRBJ2-7, with 11 nucleotides matching TRBD1. V shed 4 bases and J 3 bases; nucleotides not matched to a gene: 8. The CDR3 consists of 16 residues. Germline V lookup: CDR1 SEHNR, CDR2 FQNEAQ (reference sequence). The CDR3: CASSSVAGTGGYEQYF. The DNA of the CDR3 is TGTGCCAGCAGCTCAGTAGCCGGGACAGGGGGCTACGAGCAGTACTTC.

CDR3 coding DNA: TGCGCCAGCAGTTATGGAGGGTACTCTAGCACAGATACGCAGTATTTT. Encoded protein: CASSYGGYSSTDTQYF. This chain links TRBV5-1 with TRBJ2-3; D is perhaps TRBD2 (6 bases). Looked up from germline, CDR1 is SGHRS and CDR2 is YFSETQ. The V and J ends lost 5 bases and 0 bases respectively, with 16 bases between them. This CDR3 is built from 16 residues.

The V call is TRBV11-2, the J call TRBJ2-4, with 7 bases fitting TRBD2. Trimming at V came to 0 bases and at J to 8 bases, leaving 1 base not matched to a gene. The germline CDR1 and CDR2 sequences are SGHAT and FQNNGV. CDR3 length: 13 residues. The CDR3 DNA follows: TGTGCCAGCAGCTTAGATCGGGGGGACATTCAGTACTTC. Its protein is CASSLDRGDIQYF.

The chain uses TRBV4-3 and TRBJ1-5; 8 bases match TRBD1. The CDR3 is made up of 14 amino acids. V lost 3 bases, J lost 7 bases, and 5 bases stayed unmatched. Germline CDR1 LGHNA, CDR2 YSLEER. The CDR3 DNA follows: TGCGCCAGCAGCCAGGACAGGGTCTACCAGCCCCAGCATTTT. It yields the protein CASSQDRVYQPQHF.